This passage covers 28 T cell receptor beta chains from one sample sequenced in a study of identifying expanded T cells in peripheral blood (dated by TCRdb to about 2019). The library was made by the immunoSEQ multiplex PCR assay. As stored in TCRdb, this immuneACCESS dataset retains in-frame rearrangements with V and J assigned. A fraction of the clones does not appear; measured against another copy, unresolved V genes explain less than half of the discrepancy, and the remainder lacks a known reason. The sample table records about 100,000 clones; roughly 87% of these occur just once. Approximately 18% of the sample goes to the ten largest clones. Sequenced sample: blood. Receptors were obtained from a person aged 18 to 70 in good health.

This chain links TRBV28 with TRBJ2-5; tentatively, D is TRBD2 (5 bases). Trimming took 7 bases from V and 3 from J, leaving 18 bases between them. The CDR3 is made up of 15 amino acids. In germline, CDR1 is MDHEN, CDR2 SYDVKM. DNA of the CDR3: TGTGCCAGCAATTCCGAGCCCCCGGGGAAAGAGACCCAGTACTTC. It codes for CASNSEPPGKETQYF. The whole variable domain, filled in from reference TRBV28 and TRBJ2-5, reads DVKVTQSSRYLVKRTGEKVFLECVQDMDHENMFWYRQDPGLGLRLIYFSYDVKMKEKGDIPEGYSVSREKKERFSLILESASTNQTSMYLCASNSEPPGKETQYFGPGTRLLVL.

The gene calls are TRBV4-2 and TRBJ2-7; 11 bases agree with TRBD1. V was clipped by 4 bases and J by 1 base; unmatched bases: 3. This CDR3 is built from 15 residues. Germline V gene lookup returns CDR1 LGHNA and CDR2 YNFKEQ. The CDR3 protein is CASSPGTGGSYEQYF. The CDR3 coding sequence is TGTGCCAGCAGCCCTGGGACAGGGGGTTCCTACGAGCAGTACTTC.

J is TRBJ2-3 and V is TRBV13; 9 nucleotides agree with TRBD2. The CDR3 runs to 17 residues. Germline trimming cut 0 bases from V and 0 bases from J; bases unmatched to any gene: 4. The V gene's germline CDR1 is PRHDT and CDR2 FYEKMQ (reference sequence). CDR3 bases: TGTGCCAGCAGCTTAGGGGCTAGCGGGGCTAGCACAGATACGCAGTATTTT. Its protein is CASSLGASGASTDTQYF. Filled out from reference TRBV13 and TRBJ2-3, the complete variable domain reads AAGVIQSPRHLIKEKRETATLKCYPIPRHDTVYWYQQGPGQDPQFLISFYEKMQSDKGSIPDRFSAQQFSDYHSELNMSSLELGDSALYFCASSLGASGASTDTQYFGPGTRLTVL.

The chain combines TRBV5-1 with TRBJ2-2; no clear D. This CDR3 region has 14 residues. Germline CDR1 reads SGHRS; CDR2 reads YFSETQ. Trimming left V 4 bases short and J 8 bases short, with 15 bases between. In nucleotides, the CDR3 is TGCGCCAGCAGCGCTGACGGTCCTACGGGGGAGCTGTTTTTT. Its translation is CASSADGPTGELFF. Full variable domain (missing parts from reference TRBV5-1 and TRBJ2-2): KAGVTQTPRYLIKTRGQQVTLSCSPISGHRSVSWYQQTPGQGLQFLFEYFSETQRNKGNFPGRFSGRQFSNSRSEMNVSTLELGDSALYLCASSADGPTGELFFGEGSRLTVL.

V is TRBV4-3 and J is TRBJ2-7; 8 nucleotides match TRBD2. The junction had 13 bases not matched to a gene; V was cut back by 4 bases and J by 5 bases. The germline CDR1 and CDR2 sequences are LGHNA and YSLEER. The CDR3 consists of 16 residues. The CDR3 sequence: CASSPYKASGGHEQYF. CDR3 nucleotides: TGCGCCAGCAGCCCATACAAAGCGAGCGGGGGCCACGAGCAGTACTTC.

The chain combines TRBV18 with TRBJ2-3; TRBD2 matches 10 bases. Germline V gives CDR1 KGHSH, CDR2 LQKENI. The CDR3 spans 14 residues. J was trimmed by 1 base and V by 6 bases; bases with no gene match: 1. The DNA of the CDR3 is TGTGCCAGCTCCGGGACTAGCGGCACAGATACGCAGTATTTT. It codes for CASSGTSGTDTQYF.

CDR3: CARSLFQGKVSYEQYF. The CDR3 region has the DNA TGTGCCAGAAGCTTGTTTCAGGGTAAGGTCTCCTACGAGCAGTACTTC. This rearrangement joins TRBV5-3 to TRBJ2-7, with D possibly being TRBD1 (5 bases). TRBV5-3 is placed among ORFs of uncertain function. V lost 1 base to trimming and J lost 0 bases, with 14 bases between them. There are 16 residues in the CDR3.

The rearrangement uses TRBV11-1 and TRBJ2-3; D call uncertain. CDR1 is SGHAT, CDR2 FQDESV, per germline (reference sequence). This CDR3 comprises 15 residues. Trimming removed 1 base from V and 0 bases from J, with 8 bases in between. This CDR3 is CASSLELGSTDTQYF. CDR3 DNA sequence: TGTGCCAGCAGCTTAGAATTAGGGAGCACAGATACGCAGTATTTT. The full variable domain, its missing parts supplied by reference TRBV11-1 and TRBJ2-3, is EAEVAQSPRYKITEKSQAVAFWCDPISGHATLYWYRQILGQGPELLVQFQDESVVDDSQLPKDRFSAERLKGVDSTLKIQPAELGDSAMYLCASSLELGSTDTQYFGPGTRLTVL.

This clone showed up just once. This CDR3 is CATSTRVGVGKNIQYF. The DNA of the CDR3 is TGTGCCACCAGCACCCGAGTGGGGGTCGGCAAAAACATTCAGTACTTC. V is TRBV15 and J is TRBJ2-4; D may match TRBD1 or TRBD2 (5 bases each). The V and J ends lost 4 bases and 3 bases respectively, with 16 bases between them. CDR3 size: 16 residues. Germline V CDR1 and CDR2: LNHNV, YYDKDF (reference sequence). Variable domain in full (rest from reference TRBV15 and TRBJ2-4): DAMVIQNPRYQVTQFGKPVTLSCSQTLNHNVMYWYQQKSSQAPKLLFHYYDKDFNNEADTPDNFQSRRPNTSFCFLDIRSPGLGDTAMYLCATSTRVGVGKNIQYFGAGTRLSVL.

This clone was counted between two and nine times. The V call is TRBV30, the J call TRBJ1-2; TRBD1 aligns across 10 bases. J gave up 14 bases and V 3 bases, and 6 bases lay outside the gene matches. Germline-derived CDR1 and CDR2 are GTSNPN and SVGIG (reference sequence). The CDR3 contains 11 residues. CDR3 bases: TGTGCCTGGAGGGACAGGGGGAAGGAAACCTTC. Its translation is CAWRDRGKETF. Filled out from reference TRBV30 and TRBJ1-2, the complete variable domain reads SQTIHQWPATLVQPVGSPLSLECTVEGTSNPNLYWYRQAAGRGLQLLFYSVGIGQISSEVPQNLSASRPQDRQFILSSKKLLLSDSGFYLCAWRDRGKETFGSGTRLTVV.

The chain has TRBV5-4 and TRBJ2-1; D may be TRBD1 or TRBD2 (5 bases each). Trimming left V 0 bases short and J 9 bases short, with 10 bases between. This CDR3 contains 13 residues. Germline CDR1 is SGHNT and CDR2 is YYREEE (reference sequence). Here the CDR3 reads CASSLVGDGEQFF. The DNA for the CDR3 is TGTGCCAGCAGCTTGGTAGGGGACGGTGAGCAGTTCTTC.

The chain combines TRBV28 with TRBJ1-4; TRBD1 matches at 7 bases. Germline V gives CDR1 MDHEN, CDR2 SYDVKM. CDR3 length: 18 residues. V dropped 6 bases and J dropped 4; count of bases not matched to a gene: 17. CDR3 residues: CASSRPISTGTDNEKLFF. Written as DNA, the CDR3 is TGTGCCAGCAGCCGGCCAATATCTACCGGGACAGATAATGAAAAACTGTTTTTT.

On this clone: A much larger clone differs from this one at a single base, so this may be a read error. CDR3 in amino acids: CASSQETGDTGELFF. DNA of the CDR3: TGTGCCAGCAGCCAAGAGACAGGGGACACCGGGGAGCTGTTTTTT. V is TRBV4-2 and J is TRBJ2-2; 8 bases fit TRBD1. The CDR3 spans 15 residues. With V trimmed by 0 bases and J by 3 bases, 0 bases remained unmatched. Per germline, CDR1 LGHNA and CDR2 YNFKEQ.

The J gene is TRBJ1-5, the V gene TRBV27; possibly TRBD1 for D (5 bases). CDR3 length: 14 amino acids. Germline lookup yields CDR1 MNHEY and CDR2 SMNVEV (reference sequence). Deletions cut 3 bases from V and 6 bases from J, with 12 bases between. The DNA for the CDR3 is TGTGCCAGCAGTTTCAGGGAGGTAGGTCAGCCCCAGCATTTT. Translation gives CASSFREVGQPQHF.

The chain recombines TRBV10-3 with TRBJ2-5; no reliable D call. The CDR3 runs to 14 residues. The ends were cut back, 0 bases at V and 5 bases at J, with 10 bases in the middle. CDR1 and CDR2 (germline): ENHRY, SYGVKD. Here the CDR3 DNA reads TGTGCCATCAGTGAGTCAGCGTGGAGCGAGACCCAGTACTTC. Protein: CAISESAWSETQYF.

The chain combines TRBV7-2 with TRBJ1-2, with D uncertain. This CDR3 spans 14 amino acids. The V end lost 1 base, the J end lost 2 bases, and 8 bases lay between the germline ends. The V gene's germline CDR1 is SGHTA and CDR2 FQGNSA. The CDR3: CASSLVYSNYGYTF. The CDR3 DNA sequence: TGTGCCAGCAGCTTAGTTTACAGCAACTATGGCTACACCTTC.

J is TRBJ2-2 and V is TRBV29-1; D is unclear. The V gene's germline CDR1 is SQVTM and CDR2 ANQGSEA. The CDR3 has 14 residues. The V end was cut by 1 base, the J end by 3 bases, with 9 bases between. The CDR3 spells CSVEVQPYTGELFF. CDR3 coding DNA: TGCAGCGTTGAAGTACAGCCGTACACCGGGGAGCTGTTTTTT.

V and J are TRBV18 and TRBJ1-1; D is perhaps TRBD1 (6 bases). Germline values: CDR1 KGHSH, CDR2 LQKENI. V shed 8 bases and J shed 2 bases, with 18 bases lying between them. The CDR3 contains 15 residues. The CDR3 protein is CASGVTGSGNTEAFF. The CDR3 DNA follows: TGTGCCAGCGGGGTAACAGGGAGTGGCAACACTGAAGCTTTCTTT.

This chain joins TRBV7-9 and TRBJ1-6; D might be TRBD1 (5 bases). Looked up from germline, CDR1 is SEHNR and CDR2 is FQNEAQ (reference sequence). The CDR3 contains 13 residues. V was clipped by 3 bases and J by 14 bases, with 14 bases between them. CDR3 loop: CASSLGPPAALHF. CDR3 in DNA: TGTGCCAGCAGCTTGGGGCCCCCGGCGGCCCTCCACTTT. Based on the CDR3 plus reference TRBV7-9 and TRBJ1-6, the full variable domain is DTGVSQNPRHKITKRGQNVTFRCDPISEHNRLYWYRQTLGQGPEFLTYFQNEAQLEKSRLLSDRFSAERPKGSFSTLEIQRTEQGDSAMYLCASSLGPPAALHFGNGTRLTVT.

The chain links TRBV7-2 to TRBJ1-1; D is unclear. Trimming took 1 base from V and 4 from J, leaving 4 bases between them. The V gene's germline CDR1 is SGHTA and CDR2 FQGNSA. CDR3 length: 12 residues. CDR3 residues: CASSLGVTEAFF. CDR3 nucleotide sequence: TGTGCCAGCAGCTTAGGGGTCACTGAAGCTTTCTTT.

CDR3 amino acids: CASSLVGVSADTQYF. CDR3 nucleotides: TGTGCCAGCAGCTTAGTCGGAGTTAGCGCAGATACGCAGTATTTT. This rearrangement joins TRBV7-9 to TRBJ2-3; D perhaps matches TRBD2 (5 bases). V was trimmed by 1 base and J by 4 bases, leaving 12 bases between them. CDR1 and CDR2 (germline): SEHNR, FQNEAQ (reference sequence). This CDR3 region has 15 residues.

DNA of the CDR3: TGTGCCAGCAGCGACGGGGGGTACCAAGAGACCCAGTACTTC. Encoded protein: CASSDGGYQETQYF. The genes are TRBV7-8 and TRBJ2-5; 7 nucleotides line up with TRBD2. Germline values: CDR1 SGHVS, CDR2 FQNEAQ. After removal of 5 bases from V and 0 bases from J, the junction contained 3 bases not matched to a gene. This CDR3 is built from 14 residues.

V usage is TRBV29-1 and J usage is TRBJ2-7, with TRBD1 matching over 7 bases. CDR1 is SQVTM, CDR2 ANQGSEA, per germline. CDR3 length: 14 amino acids. The junction had 14 bases not matched to a gene; V was cut back by 6 bases and J by 6 bases. The CDR3 protein is CSVVKGASMGEQYF. The CDR3 DNA is TGCAGCGTCGTCAAGGGGGCAAGTATGGGCGAGCAGTACTTC.

The V gene is TRBV5-1, the J gene TRBJ1-1; D is possibly TRBD1 (5 bases). The CDR3 is made up of 16 amino acids. Trimming shortened V by 3 bases and J by 4 bases, and 19 bases separated the two germline ends. The germline CDR1 and CDR2 sequences are SGHRS and YFSETQ. This CDR3 reads CASSSSRSGLSTEAFF. For the CDR3, the DNA is TGCGCCAGCAGCTCTAGCAGATCGGGACTCAGCACTGAAGCTTTCTTT.

The chain carries TRBV28 and TRBJ2-1; the match to TRBD1 covers 9 bases. The CDR3 runs to 16 residues. The germline V gene encodes CDR1 MDHEN and CDR2 SYDVKM. V lost 5 bases, J lost 8 bases, and 13 bases stayed unmatched. DNA for the CDR3: TGTGCCAGCAGTCCCAATTGGACAGGGGCCAGGGATGAGCAGTTCTTC. This sequence encodes CASSPNWTGARDEQFF.

The V call is TRBV6-5, the J call TRBJ2-7; tentative D call: TRBD1 (6 bases). The CDR3 is made up of 13 amino acids. Trimming removed 5 bases at V and 2 bases at J, with 10 bases between. Germline CDR1 MNHEY, CDR2 SVGAGI. CDR3 DNA: TGTGCCAGCAGTGATCAGGGGACCTACGAGCAGTACTTC. It yields the protein CASSDQGTYEQYF.

J is TRBJ1-5 and V is TRBV27; TRBD1 aligns across 8 bases. The CDR3 is 12 amino acids. The V gene end was trimmed by 6 bases and the J gene end by 16 bases; junction bases not matched to a gene: 11. Looked up from germline, CDR1 is MNHEY and CDR2 is SMNVEV (reference sequence). CDR3 bases: TGTGCCAGCAGAACGGACAGGGAAGGGGAACATTTT. Its translation: CASRTDREGEHF.

The rearrangement links TRBV10-3 to TRBJ2-7, with D hard to call. The length of the CDR3 is 11 residues. Trimming removed 2 bases at V and 6 bases at J, with 5 bases between. Germline V gene lookup returns CDR1 ENHRY and CDR2 SYGVKD. As DNA, the CDR3 is TGTGCCATCAGTGAGGGGCCCGAGCAGTACTTC. Protein product: CAISEGPEQYF.